Each of the 14 T cell receptor beta chains below was sequenced from the same sample in a study of beta chain features in type 1 diabetes (dated by TCRdb to the late 2010s). What the research found in general, with its limitations: Type 1 diabetes patients showed a moderate but significant shortening of TCRB CDR3 length in all four CD4+ subsets.

The library was built by means of the immunoSEQ multiplex PCR assay. The entire amount of isolated RNA was reverse transcribed using the High Capacity cDNA Reverse Transcription Kit, so the sequenced TCRB transcripts were expressed ones. The source is immuneACCESS, and TCRdb retained only in-frame sequences with V and J called. Part of the clones is not carried over; for the studies checked, unresolved V genes explain less than half of this, and the remainder is unexplained. The sample yields about 390,000 clones; 9.5% to 10% were counted once. The ten largest clones take up 0.55% to 0.75% of the sample. Which antigens these TCRs recognize remains unknown. Source material: central memory CD4+ T cells from blood. The receptors derive from a man younger than 45 with type 1 diabetes.

There are many counts of this clone. The genes are TRBV7-9 and TRBJ1-2; D is uncertain. The CDR3 covers 14 residues. CDR1 is SEHNR and CDR2 is FQNEAQ in the germline V gene (reference sequence). Trimming took 1 base from V and 5 from J, leaving 11 bases between them. The CDR3 DNA sequence: TGTGCCAGCAGCTTAGTTCGATGGGATTATGGCTACACCTTC. Its translation: CASSLVRWDYGYTF.

This clone was observed a few times. One end of the junction does not line up with germline, which may come from a read error. The chain employs TRBV10-3 and TRBJ2-1, with TRBD1 matching 7 bases. The CDR3 sequence is 17 residues long. Germline CDR1 reads ENHRY; CDR2 reads SYGVKD. In DNA, the CDR3 is TGTGCCAGCAGTACCCGGGACCAAGAAAAGGGGGCCAATGAGCAGTTCTTC. Protein product: CASSTRDQEKGANEQFF.

This sequence joins TRBV11-2 and TRBJ2-7; D is tentatively TRBD1 or TRBD2 (6 bases each). The V end lost 5 bases, the J end lost 3 bases, and 14 bases lay between the germline ends. CDR1 and CDR2 from the germline V gene are SGHAT and FQNNGV. The length of the CDR3 is 14 residues. In DNA, the CDR3 is TGTGCCAGCAGCCATCCCGGGGGCTTCTACGAGCAGTACTTC. Amino acids: CASSHPGGFYEQYF.

This clone showed up just a few times. The rearrangement joins TRBV11-1 to TRBJ2-2; 7 bases align to TRBD2. CDR1 and CDR2 from the germline V gene are SGHAT and FQDESV (reference sequence). The V and J ends lost 5 bases and 1 base, in that order; junction bases with no gene match: 13. The CDR3 consists of 18 residues. CDR3 residues: CASSPGLGLPGNTGELFF. CDR3 DNA sequence: TGTGCCAGCAGCCCCGGACTAGGTCTACCAGGGAACACCGGGGAGCTGTTTTTT.

The gene calls are TRBV7-9 and TRBJ1-2; no clear D gene. CDR3 size: 15 residues. Germline assignment: CDR1 SEHNR and CDR2 FQNEAQ (reference sequence). Trimming stripped 6 bases from V and 0 bases from J, with 14 bases between. The CDR3 protein is CASRAPGGSNYGYTF. The CDR3 DNA follows: TGTGCCAGCAGGGCCCCGGGCGGGTCTAACTATGGCTACACCTTC.

The CDR3 region is CSANTGGSYEQYF. The CDR3 DNA sequence: TGCAGCGCTAACACAGGGGGCTCCTACGAGCAGTACTTC. The chain recombines TRBV29-1 with TRBJ2-7; 8 bases are a match to TRBD1. The CDR3 has 13 amino acids. Germline V gives CDR1 SQVTM, CDR2 ANQGSEA. V gave up 7 bases and J gave up 0 bases; unmatched junction bases: 5.

V is TRBV7-9 and J is TRBJ1-1, with a tentative D call TRBD1 (5 bases). The germline CDR1 and CDR2 sequences are SEHNR and FQNEAQ (reference sequence). The CDR3 extends over 14 amino acids. V was pared by 1 base and J by 2 bases, with 8 bases between. CDR3 sequence (DNA): TGTGCCAGCAGCTTAGGTAGGGGAAACACTGAAGCTTTCTTT. It specifies CASSLGRGNTEAFF.

As to this clone: The junction differs from germline at one of its ends, possibly a read error. The J gene is TRBJ1-5, the V gene TRBV10-3; 8 bases fit TRBD1. The CDR3 runs 15 residues. Germline V gene data show CDR1 as ENHRY and CDR2 as SYGVKD. Here the CDR3 DNA reads TGTGCCAGCAGTTTAGCGACAGGGGGCAATCAGCCCCAGCATTTT. Its protein is CASSLATGGNQPQHF.

The rearrangement links TRBV27 to TRBJ1-5; weak D call: TRBD1 (6 bases). There are 13 residues in the CDR3. The V gene lost 6 bases and the J gene lost 5 bases, with 11 bases spanning the gap. The V gene's germline CDR1 is MNHEY and CDR2 SMNVEV (reference sequence). The CDR3 sequence: CASSYREDQPQHF. CDR3 nucleotides: TGTGCCAGCAGCTACAGGGAGGATCAGCCCCAGCATTTT.

V and J are TRBV7-2 and TRBJ1-4; D is undetermined. This CDR3 is 15 amino acids long. The germline V gene has CDR1 SGHTA and CDR2 FQGNSA. Trimming cost V 3 bases and J 8 bases, with 16 bases left between them. The DNA of the CDR3 is TGTGCCAGCAGCTTCTATTTACAGATAAACGAAAAACTGTTTTTT. Translating gives CASSFYLQINEKLFF.

V and J are TRBV29-1 and TRBJ2-5, with a possible D match to TRBD1 (5 bases). The DNA end favors TRBJ2-7, so the J call may be wrong. The CDR3 consists of 12 residues. Germline V lookup: CDR1 SQVTM, CDR2 ANQGSEA. CDR3 protein: CSVVTGSYEQYF. The CDR3 nucleotides are TGCAGCGTTGTAACAGGATCCTACGAGCAGTACTTC.

This clone has more than one count but fewer than ten. The gene calls are TRBV7-9 and TRBJ1-5, with D unresolved. V lost 2 bases to trimming and J lost 8 bases, with 10 bases between them. CDR3 length: 13 residues. Germline CDR1 is SEHNR and CDR2 is FQNEAQ (reference sequence). The chain's CDR3 is CASSLSLGEPQHF. For the CDR3, the DNA is TGTGCCAGCAGCTTATCGTTGGGAGAGCCCCAGCATTTT.

This clone was observed a few times. The rearrangement joins TRBV2 to TRBJ1-1, with D perhaps TRBD1 (5 bases). Germline V gives CDR1 SNHLY, CDR2 FYNNEI. Trimming took 4 bases from V and 0 from J, leaving 6 bases between them. The length of the CDR3 is 13 residues. The CDR3 region has the DNA TGTGCCAGCAGTGGACAGATGAACACTGAAGCTTTCTTT. As protein: CASSGQMNTEAFF.

This clone was counted a few times. The sample contains more than one DNA sequence encoding this CDR3. The rearrangement joins TRBV5-6 to TRBJ2-2; D possibly corresponds to TRBD2 (6 bases). This CDR3 spans 16 amino acids. V shed 0 bases and J shed 4 bases, with 13 bases lying between them. The germline V gene encodes CDR1 SGHDT and CDR2 YYEEEE. Written as DNA, the CDR3 is TGTGCCAGCAGCTTGGCCCTGGCGGGATTCACCGGGGAGCTGTTTTTT. Translation gives CASSLALAGFTGELFF.